These 28 T cell receptor beta chains share one sample of origin, sequenced in a study of pediatric ulcerative colitis. Assay: immunoSEQ multiplex PCR; the TCRdb copy retains only in-frame clones and omits some. Seen here are about 32,000 clones, roughly four fifths observed once, and the top ten hold approximately 4.3%. The sequenced sample consisted of blood. These receptors all come from a boy younger than 18 with severe ulcerative colitis.

This rearrangement joins TRBV13 to TRBJ2-3; TRBD2 aligns across 7 bases. CDR1 is PRHDT, CDR2 FYEKMQ, per germline (reference sequence). There are 12 residues in the CDR3. V shed 6 bases, J shed 10 bases, and the junction held 7 bases outside the gene matches. The CDR3 region is CASSSGLDPQYF. For the CDR3, the DNA is TGTGCCAGCAGTTCAGGACTAGACCCGCAGTATTTT.

This clone was observed a few times. This rearrangement joins TRBV5-1 to TRBJ1-3; perhaps TRBD1 as D (6 bases). The length of the CDR3 is 14 residues. Germline CDR1 reads SGHRS; CDR2 reads YFSETQ. The V end lost 3 bases, the J end lost 4 bases, and 11 bases lay between the germline ends. The CDR3, as DNA: TGCGCCAGCAGCTCCGTGGGACACGGAAACACCATATATTTT. Its translation is CASSSVGHGNTIYF.

This clone appeared once. CDR3 residues: CASSFLGTDSYEQYF. In nucleotides, the CDR3 is TGTGCCAGCAGTTTTCTTGGGACAGACTCCTACGAGCAGTACTTC. The V gene is TRBV6-6, the J gene TRBJ2-7; 7 nucleotides line up with TRBD1. Trimming took 4 bases from V and 0 from J; bases not matched to a gene: 6. Per germline, CDR1 MNHNY and CDR2 SVGAGI (reference sequence). This CDR3 contains 15 residues.

The chain has TRBV4-1 and TRBJ1-1, with 10 bases aligning to TRBD1. The CDR3 contains 13 residues. J was trimmed by 7 bases and V by 7 bases; bases with no gene match: 6. Germline CDR1 is MGHRA and CDR2 is YSYEKL. For the CDR3, the DNA is TGCGCCAGCACCAGACAGGGGGCGAGTGAAGCTTTCTTT. Encoded protein: CASTRQGASEAFF.

This rearrangement joins TRBV7-9 to TRBJ1-1; TRBD1 aligns across 9 bases. J lost 2 bases, V lost 5 bases, and 15 bases had no gene match. Germline lookup yields CDR1 SEHNR and CDR2 FQNEAQ (reference sequence). The CDR3 length is 18 residues. CDR3 in amino acids: CASSPPPGQGGDNTEAFF. The CDR3 nucleotides are TGTGCCAGCAGCCCACCCCCGGGACAGGGTGGGGATAACACTGAAGCTTTCTTT.

Here the CDR3 DNA reads TGTGCACAGTCGGGGGGAACCTACGAGCAGTACTTC. This encodes CAQSGGTYEQYF. The genes are TRBV30 and TRBJ2-7; 7 bases align to TRBD2. CDR3 size: 12 residues. The V gene's germline CDR1 is GTSNPN and CDR2 SVGIG (reference sequence).

A single count supports this clone. The chain links TRBV2 to TRBJ2-7; D not resolved. Germline V gene sequence: CDR1 SNHLY, CDR2 FYNNEI. The CDR3 loop spans 15 amino acids. Trimming removed 4 bases from V and 3 bases from J, with 16 bases in between. CDR3 DNA sequence: TGTGCCAGCAGTGGCCCCACCATCTCAAGCTACGAGCAGTACTTC. Translation: CASSGPTISSYEQYF.

This clone was detected a few times. The chain is built from TRBV5-1 and TRBJ1-2; D is perhaps TRBD1 (5 bases). Trimming stripped 0 bases from V and 7 bases from J, with 19 bases between. CDR1 is SGHRS and CDR2 is YFSETQ in the germline V gene. CDR3 length: 16 residues. This CDR3 is CASSLENLGVSGGYTF. CDR3 bases: TGCGCCAGCAGCTTGGAAAACCTGGGGGTTAGTGGTGGCTACACCTTC.

The chain is built from TRBV30 and TRBJ2-3, with TRBD1 identical over 7 bases. CDR1 is GTSNPN, CDR2 SVGIG, per germline (reference sequence). V shed 1 base, J shed 5 bases, and the junction held 6 bases outside the gene matches. The CDR3 sequence is 14 residues long. This chain's CDR3 is CAWSGRGSQDTQYF. As DNA, the CDR3 is TGTGCCTGGAGTGGCAGGGGGTCACAAGATACGCAGTATTTT.

The chain combines TRBV19 with TRBJ2-3; no clear D. The CDR3 extends over 11 amino acids. The V end lost 2 bases, the J end lost 4 bases, and 1 base lay between the germline ends. Germline CDR1 is LNHDA and CDR2 is SQIVND (reference sequence). The CDR3 is CASSISDTQYF. The CDR3 nucleotides read TGTGCCAGTAGTATATCAGATACGCAGTATTTT.

Concerning this clone itself: At one end, the junction sequence differs from germline, possibly due to a read error. The rearrangement uses TRBV7-7 and TRBJ2-2; D might be TRBD2 (6 bases). Germline CDR1 reads SSHAT; CDR2 reads FNYEAQ (reference sequence). The CDR3 has 13 amino acids. The CDR3 DNA reads as TGTGCTAGCAGCCTCGGGGGCACCGGGGAGCTGTTTTTT. This encodes CASSLGGTGELFF.

The V gene is TRBV6-5, the J gene TRBJ1-1, with D tentatively TRBD1 (6 bases). Per the germline V gene, CDR1 is MNHEY and CDR2 is SVGAGI. V lost 6 bases, J lost 11 bases, and 13 bases lay in between. The CDR3 spans 11 residues. The CDR3 sequence: CASRNTGTAFF. CDR3 nucleotide sequence: TGTGCCAGCAGGAATACAGGGACGGCTTTCTTT.

This clone occurred once. The chain has TRBV7-9 and TRBJ2-7, with TRBD1 matching over 7 bases. CDR3 length equals 16 residues. The junction had 14 bases not matched to a gene; V was cut back by 7 bases and J by 2 bases. Germline V gene sequence: CDR1 SEHNR, CDR2 FQNEAQ (reference sequence). The CDR3 reads CASIGPAGTAAYEQYF. DNA for the CDR3: TGTGCCAGCATCGGCCCCGCCGGGACAGCCGCCTACGAGCAGTACTTC.

The rearrangement joins TRBV30 to TRBJ2-7; 10 positions match TRBD1. The length of the CDR3 is 15 residues. Germline lookup yields CDR1 GTSNPN and CDR2 SVGIG (reference sequence). V shed 3 bases, J shed 4 bases, and the junction held 9 bases outside the gene matches. Here the CDR3 DNA reads TGTGCCTGGAGGGATCCGGGACAGGGGCTGTACGAGCAGTACTTC. This sequence encodes CAWRDPGQGLYEQYF.

The chain uses TRBV28 and TRBJ2-3, with 7 bases that match TRBD1. J was trimmed by 2 bases and V by 6 bases; bases with no gene match: 8. Germline V gene sequence: CDR1 MDHEN, CDR2 SYDVKM. The CDR3 is made up of 15 amino acids. The chain's CDR3 is CASSHLGTDTDTQYF. CDR3 sequence (DNA): TGTGCCAGCAGCCATCTGGGGACAGACACAGATACGCAGTATTTT.

The rearrangement links TRBV27 to TRBJ2-3; D is possibly TRBD2 (5 bases). V dropped 3 bases and J dropped 8 bases, with 12 bases sitting between them. Per germline, CDR1 MNHEY and CDR2 SMNVEV (reference sequence). The CDR3 consists of 13 residues. Written as DNA, the CDR3 is TGTGCCAGCAGTTTGCCCTTCGGAGGTACGCAGTATTTT. Its protein is CASSLPFGGTQYF.

This chain links TRBV27 with TRBJ1-1; D call uncertain. The V and J ends lost 4 bases and 7 bases respectively, with 7 bases between them. CDR1 is MNHEY, CDR2 SMNVEV, per germline (reference sequence). This CDR3 contains 11 residues. The DNA for the CDR3 is TGTGCCAGCAGTTCGGGAGTTGAAGCTTTCTTT. It codes for CASSSGVEAFF.

DNA of the CDR3: TGTGCCAGCAGAAAGGGACAGAAATACAATCAGCCCCAGCATTTT. It codes for CASRKGQKYNQPQHF. This rearrangement joins TRBV6-5 to TRBJ1-5; TRBD1 agrees at 7 bases. This CDR3 spans 15 amino acids. V shed 6 bases, J shed 3 bases, and the junction held 8 bases outside the gene matches. Germline assignment: CDR1 MNHEY and CDR2 SVGAGI.

This chain connects TRBV25-1 to TRBJ2-5; possibly TRBD1 for D (6 bases). Germline values: CDR1 MGHDK, CDR2 SYGVNS. The ends were cut back, 3 bases at V and 4 bases at J, with 18 bases in the middle. The CDR3 length is 16 residues. The CDR3 DNA is TGTGCCAGCAGTGACTTTTTTCGTGTAGGGGGAGAGACCCAGTACTTC. It is translated as CASSDFFRVGGETQYF. The full variable domain, completed using reference TRBV25-1 and TRBJ2-5, is EADIYQTPRYLVIGTGKKITLECSQTMGHDKMYWYQQDPGMELHLIHYSYGVNSTEKGDLSSESTVSRIRTEHFPLTLESARPSHTSQYLCASSDFFRVGGETQYFGPGTRLLVL.

This clone was recorded a few times. CDR3 DNA sequence: TGTGCCAGCAGGAACCGGGACTCCTATCCCTACGAGCAGTACTTC. Translating gives CASRNRDSYPYEQYF. The gene calls are TRBV2 and TRBJ2-7, with D perhaps matching TRBD2 (6 bases). The CDR3 runs to 15 residues. The ends were cut back, 6 bases at V and 2 bases at J, with 17 bases in the middle. CDR1 is SNHLY and CDR2 is FYNNEI in the germline V gene.

The CDR3 DNA sequence: TGCGCCAGCAGCCTTAGCGGGGGGGACTACAATGAGCAGTTCTTC. This encodes CASSLSGGDYNEQFF. This sequence joins TRBV5-1 and TRBJ2-1; 11 bases map to TRBD2. The V gene's germline CDR1 is SGHRS and CDR2 YFSETQ. The CDR3 spans 15 residues. With 4 bases clipped from V and 3 bases from J, the junction kept 3 bases outside the gene matches.

The rearrangement joins TRBV10-3 to TRBJ2-7; TRBD1 is a possible D gene (5 bases). Trimming removed 5 bases at V and 1 base at J, with 15 bases between. Looked up from germline, CDR1 is ENHRY and CDR2 is SYGVKD. The CDR3 covers 15 residues. In DNA form, the CDR3 reads TGTGCCATCAGTTCGGTCAGGGTTTTTTCCTACGAGCAGTACTTC. Protein sequence: CAISSVRVFSYEQYF.

This clone was recorded a few times. J is TRBJ1-2 and V is TRBV28, with a weak D call TRBD1 (5 bases). Germline V gene lookup returns CDR1 MDHEN and CDR2 SYDVKM. V lost 7 bases to trimming and J lost 4 bases, with 16 bases between them. The CDR3 sequence is 14 residues long. CDR3 in amino acids: CASTWAGAPYGYTF. CDR3 sequence (DNA): TGTGCCAGCACCTGGGCTGGGGCCCCCTATGGCTACACCTTC.

CDR3 nucleotide sequence: TGTGCCAGCAGCTTCCTCCAGGGAGGGACTGAAGCTTTCTTT. This translates into CASSFLQGGTEAFF. This sequence joins TRBV7-8 and TRBJ1-1, with D perhaps matching TRBD1 (5 bases). CDR1 and CDR2 from the germline V gene are SGHVS and FQNEAQ. V was shortened by 3 bases and J by 5 bases, with 13 bases between the two germline ends. There are 14 residues in the CDR3.

This chain uses TRBV7-9 with TRBJ2-7; D call uncertain. CDR1 and CDR2 from the germline V gene are SEHNR and FQNEAQ (reference sequence). CDR3 size: 13 residues. V lost 5 bases and J lost 5, with 13 bases in between. The CDR3 nucleotides read TGTGCCAGCAGCCCTCGACGTTCCGACGAGCAGTACTTC. Translation gives CASSPRRSDEQYF. The full variable domain, with the rest looked up from reference TRBV7-9 and TRBJ2-7, is DTGVSQNPRHKITKRGQNVTFRCDPISEHNRLYWYRQTLGQGPEFLTYFQNEAQLEKSRLLSDRFSAERPKGSFSTLEIQRTEQGDSAMYLCASSPRRSDEQYFGPGTRLTVT.

V usage is TRBV2 and J usage is TRBJ1-4; 7 positions match TRBD1. Trimming removed 8 bases from V and 3 bases from J; junction bases left unmatched: 9. Germline V lookup: CDR1 SNHLY, CDR2 FYNNEI. The CDR3 extends over 15 amino acids. CDR3 sequence (DNA): TGTGCCAGCGGGATAGAGGGACAGTCTAATGAAAAACTGTTTTTT. Translating it yields CASGIEGQSNEKLFF.

The V call is TRBV5-5, the J call TRBJ1-6, with 9 bases aligning to TRBD1. CDR1 SGHKS and CDR2 YYEKEE come from the germline V gene (reference sequence). The junction had 2 bases not matched to a gene; V was cut back by 0 bases and J by 7 bases. The CDR3 has 15 amino acids. The CDR3 coding sequence is TGTGCCAGCAGCTTGGCCGGGACAGGGAATTCACCCCTCCACTTT. It specifies CASSLAGTGNSPLHF.

This clone was found a few times. V gene TRBV18 combines with J gene TRBJ1-2; D is perhaps TRBD1 (6 bases). Trimming removed 5 bases from V and 4 bases from J, with 8 bases in between. The CDR3 runs 12 residues. Germline CDR1 is KGHSH and CDR2 is LQKENI. CDR3 in amino acids: CASSRGSYGYTF. The CDR3 bases are TGTGCCAGCTCAAGGGGGTCCTATGGCTACACCTTC.